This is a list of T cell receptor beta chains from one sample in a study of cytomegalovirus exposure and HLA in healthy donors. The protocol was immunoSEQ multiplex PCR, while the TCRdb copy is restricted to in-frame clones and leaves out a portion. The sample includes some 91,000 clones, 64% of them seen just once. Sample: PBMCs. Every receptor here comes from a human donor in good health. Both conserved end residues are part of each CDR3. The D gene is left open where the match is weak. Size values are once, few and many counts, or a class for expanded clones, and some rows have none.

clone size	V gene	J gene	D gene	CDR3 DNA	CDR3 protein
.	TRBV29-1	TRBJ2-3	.	TGCAGCGTTGAAGACTTAGGCGGATCTAGCACAGATACGCAGTATTTT	CSVEDLGGSSTDTQYF
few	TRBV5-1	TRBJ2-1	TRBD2	TGCGCCAGCAGCCTAGACAGCGGGAACTACAATGAGCAGTTCTTC	CASSLDSGNYNEQFF
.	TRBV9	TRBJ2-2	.	TGTGCCAGCAGCGTAGTATCCGGGGAGCTGTTTTTT	CASSVVSGELFF
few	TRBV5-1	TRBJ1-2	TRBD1	TGCGCCAGCAGCCTCGGGACAGGGGGATATGGCTACACCTTC	CASSLGTGGYGYTF
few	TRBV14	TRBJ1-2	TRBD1	TGTGCCAGCAGCCTAATTGAGAGGGGGCGAGGCTACACCTTC	CASSLIERGRGYTF
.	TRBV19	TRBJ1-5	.	TGTGCCAGTGCAGTCCTTTCTAGCAATCAGCCCCAGCATTTT	CASAVLSSNQPQHF
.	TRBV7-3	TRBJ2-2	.	TGTGCCAGCAGCTTGCGGACAGCCAACACCGGGGAGCTGTTTTTT	CASSLRTANTGELFF
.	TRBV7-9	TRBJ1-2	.	TGTGCCAGCAGCTTAGCCGGGGACATCTTGAACACCTTC	CASSLAGDILNTF
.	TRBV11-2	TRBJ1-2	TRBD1	TGTGCCAGCAGCCCGGACAGGGAATATGGCTACACCTTC	CASSPDREYGYTF
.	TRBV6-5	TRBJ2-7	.	TGTGCCAGCAGTGACCCTCCCCAGGGGAGAGAGCAGTACTTC	CASSDPPQGREQYF
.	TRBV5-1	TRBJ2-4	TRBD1	TGCGCCAGCAGCTTGGCCGGCGGGACAGGGGAACTAGCCAAAAACATTCAGTACTTC	CASSLAGGTGELAKNIQYF
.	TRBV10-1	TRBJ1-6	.	TGCGCCAGCAGTGAGTCCGTAGTCCCCCTCCACTTT	CASSESVVPLHF
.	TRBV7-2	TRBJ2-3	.	TGTGCCAGCAGCTTTAGAGATACGCAGTATTTT	CASSFRDTQYF
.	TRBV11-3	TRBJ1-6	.	TGTGCCAGCAGCGTGACTTTTTCCCCAGTGGATTCACCCCTCCACTTT	CASSVTFSPVDSPLHF
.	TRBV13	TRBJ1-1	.	TGTGCCAGCAGCCCAAGCGGAAGGTGGAACACTGAAGCTTTCTTT	CASSPSGRWNTEAFF
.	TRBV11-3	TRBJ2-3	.	TGTGCCAGCAGCTTTGTTGCGGGGTCAGATACGCAGTATTTT	CASSFVAGSDTQYF
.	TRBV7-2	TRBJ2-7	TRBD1	TGTGCCAGCAGCTCGCTAGGGGGGACAGGGATTTACTTC	CASSSLGGTGIYF
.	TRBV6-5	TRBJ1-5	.	TGTGCCAGCAGTTACCGGACCGGGGGTCAGCCCCAGCATTTT	CASSYRTGGQPQHF
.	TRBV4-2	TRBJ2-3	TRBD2	TGTGCCAGCAGCCAGGAAACAAGCGGGGGCTCAGCAGATACGCAGTATTTT	CASSQETSGGSADTQYF
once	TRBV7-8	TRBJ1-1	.	TGTGCCAGCAGCTTAGGAGCGAACACTGAAGCTTTCTTT	CASSLGANTEAFF
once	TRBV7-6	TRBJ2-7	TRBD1	TGTGCCAGCAGCTTAGAGATCCCGGGGACAGGAGACAACTACGAGCAGTACTTC	CASSLEIPGTGDNYEQYF
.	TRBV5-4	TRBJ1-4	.	TGTGCCAGCAGCTTGGGGGGGCGAGGAACTAATGAAAAACTGTTTTTT	CASSLGGRGTNEKLFF
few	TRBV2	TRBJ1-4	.	TGTGCCAGTTCGATTCTCCCTTCCGGGGAAAAACTGTTTTTT	CASSILPSGEKLFF
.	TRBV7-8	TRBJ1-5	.	TGTGCCAGCAGCTTAGCGGGCAGTAGCAATCAGCCCCAGCATTTT	CASSLAGSSNQPQHF
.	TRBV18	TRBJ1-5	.	TGTGCCAGCTCACCTCAACAGGGCTATAGCAATCAGCCCCAGCATTTT	CASSPQQGYSNQPQHF
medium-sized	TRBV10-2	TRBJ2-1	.	TGCGCCACCAAAACGAGGCTATCCTACAATGAGCAGTTCTTC	CATKTRLSYNEQFF
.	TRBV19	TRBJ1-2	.	TGTGCCAGTAGGATACGAGAAGACTATGGCTACACCTTC	CASRIREDYGYTF
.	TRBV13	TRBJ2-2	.	TGTGCCAGCAGCTACATCCAGGCCGGGGAGCTGTTTTTT	CASSYIQAGELFF
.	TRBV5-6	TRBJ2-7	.	TGTGCCAGCAGCTTGCAGTTACAGGGAAACGAGCAGTACTTC	CASSLQLQGNEQYF
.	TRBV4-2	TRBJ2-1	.	TGTGCCAGCAGACAATGGGCTCCCAAGTCGATAGCGGTCTACAATGAGCAGTTCTTC	CASRQWAPKSIAVYNEQFF